The next 8 T cell receptor beta chains were all read from a single sample in a study of OX40 agonist ivuxolimab in advanced cancers. Using immunoSEQ multiplex PCR, the repertoire was profiled, and TCRdb retains in-frame clones only, with some absent. The data show 45,000 to 65,000 clones, over 75% seen once. This specimen consisted of CD4+ or CD8+ T cells sorted from blood, obtained in a trial of the OX40 agonist ivuxolimab. Source of these receptors: an adult with an advanced solid tumor such as melanoma, head and neck, liver or kidney cancer.

The J gene is TRBJ1-4, the V gene TRBV9; D is unresolved. The CDR3 totals 13 residues. V shed 0 bases and J shed 3 bases, with 3 bases lying between them. Per germline, CDR1 SGDLS and CDR2 YYNGEE. The CDR3 spells CASSVGPNEKLFF. In DNA form, the CDR3 reads TGTGCCAGCAGCGTAGGACCTAATGAAAAACTGTTTTTT.

This sequence joins TRBV7-8 and TRBJ2-2; 8 bases map to TRBD2. CDR1 and CDR2 from the germline V gene are SGHVS and FQNEAQ. The CDR3 is made up of 16 amino acids. J gave up 3 bases and V 0 bases, and 3 bases lay outside the gene matches. Written as DNA, the CDR3 is TGTGCCAGCAGCTTAGCGCCGGGGGGGCACACCGGGGAGCTGTTTTTT. Its protein product is CASSLAPGGHTGELFF.

V usage is TRBV5-1 and J usage is TRBJ2-7, with a tentative D call TRBD1 (6 bases). The CDR3 is 15 amino acids. V was shortened by 4 bases and J by 2 bases, with 16 bases between the two germline ends. Per germline, CDR1 SGHRS and CDR2 YFSETQ. The CDR3: CASSLEPSGAYEQYF. The CDR3 region has the DNA TGCGCCAGCAGCCTAGAACCTTCAGGGGCCTACGAGCAGTACTTC.

The chain has TRBV19 and TRBJ2-1, with TRBD2 matching over 9 bases. This CDR3 is built from 18 residues. CDR1 is LNHDA and CDR2 is SQIVND in the germline V gene (reference sequence). After removal of 6 bases from V and 0 bases from J, the junction contained 12 bases not matched to a gene. CDR3 in DNA: TGTGCCAGTAGCCCTCGTTTAGCGGGAGCCCTCTCCTACAATGAGCAGTTCTTC. Its translation is CASSPRLAGALSYNEQFF.

This clone occurred once. The chain is built from TRBV5-1 and TRBJ2-3; D unresolved. Trimming took 4 bases from V and 2 from J, leaving 17 bases between them. The CDR3 runs to 16 residues. The germline CDR1 and CDR2 sequences are SGHRS and YFSETQ. Here the CDR3 DNA reads TGCGCCAGCAGCCCTGGGATAAATCAGGTCACAGATACGCAGTATTTT. The encoded protein is CASSPGINQVTDTQYF.

The V call is TRBV7-7, the J call TRBJ1-1; no clear D. V was cut by 8 bases and J by 4 bases, with 20 bases left in between. This CDR3 is built from 15 residues. CDR1 and CDR2 (germline): SSHAT, FNYEAQ (reference sequence). The CDR3 here is CASLAGQPSSTEAFF. Here the CDR3 DNA reads TGTGCCAGCCTAGCCGGGCAGCCCTCAAGCACTGAAGCTTTCTTT. Looking up the rest from reference TRBV7-7 and TRBJ1-1 gives the full variable domain: GAGVSQSPRYKVTKRGQDVTLRCDPISSHATLYWYQQALGQGPEFLTYFNYEAQPDKSGLPSDRFSAERPEGSISTLTIQRTEQRDSAMYRCASLAGQPSSTEAFFGQGTRLTVV.

This sequence joins TRBV7-3 and TRBJ2-7, with TRBD2 as a possible D gene (6 bases). V was pared by 4 bases and J by 4 bases, with 17 bases between. From germline, CDR1 is SGHTA and CDR2 FQGTGA. The CDR3 totals 15 residues. CDR3 amino acids: CASSSGASAVYEQYF. Written as DNA, the CDR3 is TGTGCCAGCAGCTCGGGAGCCTCTGCGGTGTACGAGCAGTACTTC. The variable domain in full, completed from reference TRBV7-3 and TRBJ2-7, reads GAGVSQTPSNKVTEKGKYVELRCDPISGHTALYWYRQSLGQGPEFLIYFQGTGAADDSGLPNDRFFAVRPEGSVSTLKIQRTERGDSAVYLCASSSGASAVYEQYFGPGTRLTVT.

The chain joins TRBV30 to TRBJ2-5; perhaps TRBD2 as D (5 bases). The CDR3 sequence is 13 residues long. Germline CDR1 is GTSNPN and CDR2 is SVGIG (reference sequence). Trimming pared 2 bases from V and 1 base from J, leaving 8 bases between. The CDR3 loop is CAWSRGLQETQYF. The DNA for the CDR3 is TGTGCCTGGAGTCGAGGACTCCAAGAGACCCAGTACTTC.